The 12 T cell receptor beta chains reported below all come from one sample, sequenced in a study of T cell changes during pregnancy in multiple sclerosis (dated by TCRdb to between 2018 and 2020). Libraries were built with the immunoSEQ multiplex PCR assay. TCRdb retrieved this table from immuneACCESS and kept in-frame rearrangements only. Not all clones are present; in checked studies, unresolved V genes account for under half, and no reason is known for the remainder. The sample has 60,000 to 90,000 clones on record, about 93% of them singletons. The ten largest clones take up just over 2.5% of the sample. This specimen was peripheral blood, taken after pregnancy. These receptors all come from a female donor in good health, enrolled as a control in a pregnancy study.

CDR3 sequence reads: CASRGQGNSPLHF. The CDR3 bases are TGCGCCAGCAGGGGACAGGGAAATTCACCCCTCCACTTT. The chain carries TRBV5-1 and TRBJ1-6, with 9 bases lining up with TRBD1. Trimming took 5 bases from V and 7 from J; bases not matched to a gene: 1. Germline CDR1 SGHRS, CDR2 YFSETQ. This CDR3 spans 13 amino acids.

The chain combines TRBV7-2 with TRBJ2-5; D perhaps matches TRBD2 (8 bases). This CDR3 comprises 16 residues. CDR1 is SGHTA and CDR2 is FQGNSA in the germline V gene. The V end was cut by 5 bases, the J end by 5 bases, with 21 bases between. The CDR3 region is CASSPRGSGRRETQYF. CDR3 nucleotide sequence: TGTGCCAGCAGCCCCAGGGGGAGCGGGAGAAGGGAGACCCAGTACTTC.

The V gene is TRBV23-1, the J gene TRBJ2-6; 8 nucleotides line up with TRBD1. TRBV23-1 is given ORF status, its function remaining uncertain. The CDR3 spans 21 residues. V lost 1 base and J lost 2; bases outside the gene matches: 16. CDR3 nucleotide sequence: TGCGCCAGCAGTCAATTCGAACGTGCCTGCCAGGGGGCAACTGGGGCCAACGTCCTGACTTTC. Its protein product is CASSQFERACQGATGANVLTF.

The rearrangement uses TRBV6-6 and TRBJ2-1, with TRBD1 matching 8 bases. The germline CDR1 and CDR2 sequences are MNHNY and SVGAGI (reference sequence). CDR3 length: 11 residues. J lost 10 bases, V lost 6 bases, and 2 bases had no gene match. This CDR3 is CASSPGGEQFF. The CDR3 bases are TGTGCCAGCAGCCCAGGGGGCGAGCAGTTCTTC.

This sequence joins TRBV2 and TRBJ2-2; TRBD2 matches at 9 bases. In germline, CDR1 is SNHLY, CDR2 FYNNEI. The CDR3 sequence is 16 residues long. V shed 2 bases and J 4 bases; nucleotides not matched to a gene: 5. This CDR3 is CASSETSGRATGELFF. The CDR3, as DNA: TGTGCCAGCAGTGAAACTAGCGGGCGAGCCACCGGGGAGCTGTTTTTT.

With regard to this clone: A read error may account for a junction end that differs from germline. The V gene is TRBV9, the J gene TRBJ2-1; 8 bases match TRBD2. The germline gives CDR1 SGDLS, CDR2 YYNGEE. This CDR3 comprises 16 residues. In DNA, the CDR3 is TGTGCCAGCAGCGTAGGGCCCGGGAGGGCCTATAATGAGCAGTTCTTC. Protein sequence: CASSVGPGRAYNEQFF.

The chain links TRBV11-2 to TRBJ1-2, with D perhaps TRBD1 (6 bases). The V end was cut by 5 bases, the J end by 4 bases, with 17 bases between. The CDR3 runs to 15 residues. Per germline, CDR1 SGHAT and CDR2 FQNNGV. Here the CDR3 DNA reads TGTGCCAGCAGCCAAGCCCTAAACAGGGCCTATGGCTACACCTTC. It translates to CASSQALNRAYGYTF.

V is TRBV7-8 and J is TRBJ2-7, with TRBD2 matching over 8 bases. Germline trimming cut 2 bases from V and 5 bases from J; bases unmatched to any gene: 8. Germline V gene sequence: CDR1 SGHVS, CDR2 FQNEAQ. This CDR3 contains 15 residues. CDR3 amino acids: CASSLMAGGGDEQYF. Here the CDR3 DNA reads TGTGCCAGCAGCTTAATGGCGGGAGGAGGGGACGAGCAGTACTTC. Full variable domain (rest looked up from reference TRBV7-8 and TRBJ2-7): GAGVSQSPRYKVAKRGQDVALRCDPISGHVSLFWYQQALGQGPEFLTYFQNEAQLDKSGLPSDRFFAERPEGSVSTLKIQRTQQEDSAVYLCASSLMAGGGDEQYFGPGTRLTVT.

This clone was recorded a few times. The chain carries TRBV14 and TRBJ2-7, with a tentative D call TRBD2 (6 bases). The CDR3 is 14 residues long. V was cut by 1 base and J by 2 bases, with 9 bases left in between. In germline, CDR1 is SGHDN, CDR2 FVKESK. CDR3 residues: CASSQGTTPYEQYF. CDR3 sequence (DNA): TGTGCCAGCAGCCAAGGGACTACCCCCTACGAGCAGTACTTC.

This clone has just a few counts. The gene calls are TRBV12-2 and TRBJ1-5; TRBD1 was called by the table and not checked on the DNA. TRBV12-2 is a pseudogene locus. The CDR3 is 15 amino acids. CDR3 protein: CASRTGDRASQPQHF. CDR3 sequence (DNA): TGTGCAAGTCGCACAGGTGACAGGGCGTCTCAGCCCCAGCATTTT.

The rearrangement uses TRBV19 and TRBJ1-5, with D tentatively TRBD1 (5 bases). This CDR3 has 12 amino acids. Looked up from germline, CDR1 is LNHDA and CDR2 is SQIVND (reference sequence). Trimming shortened V by 6 bases and J by 5 bases, and 8 bases separated the two germline ends. CDR3 protein: CASRRGDQPQHF. The CDR3 bases are TGTGCCAGTAGAAGGGGCGATCAGCCCCAGCATTTT.

The chain couples TRBV15 to TRBJ2-1; tentatively, D is TRBD2 (7 bases). This CDR3 is built from 14 residues. Trimming removed 4 bases from V and 7 bases from J, with 14 bases in between. CDR1 is LNHNV and CDR2 is YYDKDF in the germline V gene (reference sequence). As DNA, the CDR3 is TGTGCCACCAGCAACGGGGGGCAGATGAATGAGCAGTTCTTC. Encoded protein: CATSNGGQMNEQFF.